This T cell receptor (beta chain) was documented in a study of T-cell memory formation after mild COVID-19. Study in general: TCR clusters largely stayed donor specific.

V dropped 2 bases and J dropped 2 bases, with 13 bases sitting between them. Germline-derived CDR1 and CDR2 are SEHNR and FQNEAQ (reference sequence). The CDR3 length is 15 residues. General observations from the study: CD4/CD8 balance characterized clones contracting day 15 to 85, and CD4+ skew characterized later expanders.

Regarding this clonotype: Its antigen is not identified.

TCRdb recomputed calls from the 5' RACE reads with MiXCR, one row per CDR3 protein. The sample lists roughly 400,000 distinct CDR3 sequences, 24% occurring once. The TCR comes from an adult woman who had mild COVID-19 (a few samples of this study predate the infection). Cell type and time point are not known. The sequencing sample was made of PBMCs or a T cell subset sorted from them (not recorded which). The V gene is TRBV7-9, the J gene TRBJ2-7; D is perhaps TRBD1 (6 bases). In DNA form, the CDR3 reads TGTGCCAGCAGCTTACCCAAGCAGGGGACCTACGAGCAGTACTTC. The encoded protein is CASSLPKQGTYEQYF. The variable domain in full, with the rest retrieved from reference TRBV7-9 and TRBJ2-7, is DTGVSQNPRHKITKRGQNVTFRCDPISEHNRLYWYRQTLGQGPEFLTYFQNEAQLEKSRLLSDRFSAERPKGSFSTLEIQRTEQGDSAMYLCASSLPKQGTYEQYFGPGTRLTVT.